Following are 12 T cell receptor beta chains from one sample sequenced in a study of OX40 agonist ivuxolimab in advanced cancers. Generated by immunoSEQ multiplex PCR, the TCRdb table keeps only in-frame clones and is missing some. The table has nearly 50,000 clones, around nine tenths seen once; the top ten hold less than 0.75%. Specimen: CD4+ or CD8+ T cells sorted from blood, collected in a trial of the OX40 agonist ivuxolimab. The source of these receptors is an adult with an advanced solid tumor such as melanoma, head and neck, liver or kidney cancer.

The chain joins TRBV2 to TRBJ2-5, with D perhaps TRBD1 or TRBD2 (5 bases each). The ends were cut back, 4 bases at V and 9 bases at J, with 12 bases in the middle. Germline loops: CDR1 SNHLY, CDR2 FYNNEI. This CDR3 is 12 amino acids long. CDR3 DNA sequence: TGTGCCAGCAGTGTGAGGGGAAGGCCCCAGTACTTC. Amino acid sequence: CASSVRGRPQYF.

The CDR3, as DNA: TGTGCCAGCAGTTTATTAGGTGGGTCGACTCAGTTCTTC. This translates into CASSLLGGSTQFF. The V call is TRBV28, the J call TRBJ2-1; D is unclear. V was clipped by 1 base and J by 13 bases, with 14 bases between them. This CDR3 has 13 amino acids. Germline V gives CDR1 MDHEN, CDR2 SYDVKM.

V and J are TRBV7-9 and TRBJ2-5; either TRBD1 or TRBD2 may fit D (5 bases each). Trimming took 4 bases from V and 5 from J, leaving 17 bases between them. Germline CDR1 reads SEHNR; CDR2 reads FQNEAQ (reference sequence). The CDR3 extends over 15 amino acids. The DNA of the CDR3 is TGTGCCAGCAGCTCGCGAGGGGTAGCTGATGAGACCCAGTACTTC. Protein product: CASSSRGVADETQYF.

The V gene is TRBV20-1, the J gene TRBJ2-7; D not certain. Germline CDR1 is DFQATT and CDR2 is SNEGSKA (reference sequence). This CDR3 has 11 amino acids. Trimming removed 6 bases at V and 7 bases at J, with 13 bases between. CDR3 DNA sequence: TGCAGTGCGGCAACTCCCTCGGAGCAGTACTTC. This codes for CSAATPSEQYF.

V is TRBV29-1 and J is TRBJ1-3; D is possibly TRBD1 (5 bases). V lost 7 bases and J 0 bases, leaving 13 bases between the germline ends. The CDR3 has 14 residues. The germline V gene encodes CDR1 SQVTM and CDR2 ANQGSEA. Here the CDR3 DNA reads TGCAGCGGGGGGGACTCTGCCTCTGGAAACACCATATATTTT. Translated, it gives CSGGDSASGNTIYF.

V and J are TRBV2 and TRBJ1-5; D perhaps matches TRBD1 (6 bases). Germline values: CDR1 SNHLY, CDR2 FYNNEI. Trimming took 6 bases from V and 5 from J, leaving 23 bases between them. This CDR3 region has 17 residues. CDR3 sequence: CASRRGGRVRLDQPQHF. CDR3 sequence (DNA): TGTGCCAGCAGGCGGGGGGGCAGGGTACGCTTGGATCAGCCCCAGCATTTT. The full variable domain, with the rest looked up from reference TRBV2 and TRBJ1-5, is EPEVTQTPSHQVTQMGQEVILRCVPISNHLYFYWYRQILGQKVEFLVSFYNNEISEKSEIFDDQFSVERPDGSNFTLKIRSTKLEDSAMYFCASRRGGRVRLDQPQHFGDGTRLSIL.

The chain combines TRBV12-5 with TRBJ2-2; the D gene is possibly TRBD1 (5 bases). CDR1 is LGHNT, CDR2 FRNRAP, per germline. The V and J ends lost 1 base and 5 bases respectively, with 5 bases between them. The CDR3 has 13 amino acids. CDR3 residues: CASGLEGTGELFF. Here the CDR3 DNA reads TGTGCTAGTGGTTTGGAGGGGACCGGGGAGCTGTTTTTT.

This sequence joins TRBV7-9 and TRBJ2-4, with 13 bases identical to TRBD2. This CDR3 has 17 residues. Germline CDR1 SEHNR, CDR2 FQNEAQ (reference sequence). V lost 4 bases, J lost 2 bases, and 5 bases stayed unmatched. The CDR3 sequence is CASSSTGTSGTKNIQYF. The CDR3 region has the DNA TGTGCCAGCAGCTCCACAGGGACTAGCGGGACCAAAAACATTCAGTACTTC.

The CDR3 DNA reads TGTGCCAGCAGCCCGCGGGGTTTGGGAATAGAGACCCAGTACTTC. Translated: CASSPRGLGIETQYF. The chain carries TRBV7-2 and TRBJ2-5; a possible D gene is TRBD2 (6 bases). The germline CDR1 and CDR2 sequences are SGHTA and FQGNSA. The V and J ends lost 5 bases and 4 bases respectively, with 17 bases between them. This CDR3 is built from 15 residues.

The table lists this clone with a count of one. The chain joins TRBV5-1 to TRBJ1-1, with TRBD1 matching over 8 bases. Germline CDR1 is SGHRS and CDR2 is YFSETQ. Losses at the gene ends were 1 base for V and 3 bases for J; bases not matched to a gene: 8. CDR3 size: 16 residues. The CDR3 sequence is CASSLWTGQLDTEAFF. The CDR3 bases are TGCGCCAGCAGCTTGTGGACAGGGCAGTTGGACACTGAAGCTTTCTTT.

The rearrangement uses TRBV27 and TRBJ2-6; the match to TRBD1 covers 7 bases. V trimming: 5 bases; J trimming: 4 bases; junction bases outside the gene matches: 5. The CDR3 runs to 15 residues. CDR1 is MNHEY, CDR2 SMNVEV, per germline (reference sequence). In nucleotides, the CDR3 is TGTGCCAGCAGTAAACAGGGGTTCGGGGCCAACGTCCTGACTTTC. The encoded protein is CASSKQGFGANVLTF. Variable domain in full (rest from reference TRBV27 and TRBJ2-6): EAQVTQNPRYLITVTGKKLTVTCSQNMNHEYMSWYRQDPGLGLRQIYYSMNVEVTDKGDVPEGYKVSRKEKRNFPLILESPSPNQTSLYFCASSKQGFGANVLTFGAGSRLTVL.

This clone was seen only once. Other DNA sequences within the sample encode an identical CDR3. V is TRBV6-4 and J is TRBJ1-2; D is possibly TRBD1 (6 bases). The CDR3 covers 13 residues. The V gene's germline CDR1 is MRHNA and CDR2 SNTAGT. The germline V and J ends were trimmed by 0 bases and 8 bases, with 10 bases remaining between them. The CDR3 here is CASSDSPRGGYTF. The CDR3 nucleotides read TGTGCCAGCAGTGACTCGCCCAGGGGCGGCTACACCTTC.